This TCR beta chain was obtained from a study of T cell responses to AZD1222 COVID-19 vaccine. Study results and caveats: Most donors were white British, females outnumbered males, and clonal diversity was possibly underestimated.

Some clones are missing from TCRdb's copy, which holds only in-frame ones; the method was immunoSEQ multiplex PCR. The table records 150,000 to 190,000 clones, around nine tenths of them present only once. This clone was seen a handful of times. What it recognizes is unknown. Sequenced material: peripheral blood, taken on day 0 of AZD1222 vaccination. The sequence derives from an adult in good health.

The CDR3 nucleotides are TGTGCCAGCAACCCGACTAGCTCGTTCGTTACAGATACGCAGTATTTT. It encodes CASNPTSSFVTDTQYF. The genes are TRBV25-1 and TRBJ2-3, with 7 bases identical to TRBD2. The J segment lost 3 bases and the V segment lost 7 bases, leaving 13 bases of the junction unmatched. Germline V gives CDR1 MGHDK, CDR2 SYGVNS. The CDR3 has 16 residues.